This is a list of T cell receptor beta chains from one sample in a study of OX40 agonist ivuxolimab in advanced cancers. Sequencing was performed with immunoSEQ multiplex PCR; in TCRdb, only in-frame clones are kept and a portion is missing. The repertoire holds 30,000 or so clones, 60% to 85% seen once, with under 25% in the top ten. This sample comprised CD4+ or CD8+ T cells sorted from blood, obtained in a trial of the OX40 agonist ivuxolimab. The receptors derive from an adult with an advanced solid tumor such as melanoma, head and neck, liver or kidney cancer. CDR3s include the opening cysteine and the closing phenylalanine or tryptophan. A D gene is named only where the DNA matches it firmly. A clone size is listed for some rows: how often the clone was seen (once, few, many), or a class if it is expanded.

-	-	TRBV10-3	TRBJ1-3	CAISEPGNTIYF	TGTGCCATCAGTGAGCCTGGAAACACCATATATTTT
TRBD2	-	TRBV7-9	TRBJ2-3	CASSSGLAGGSTDTQYF	TGTGCCAGCAGCTCGGGACTAGCGGGGGGGTCCACAGATACGCAGTATTTT
TRBD1	few	TRBV19	TRBJ2-1	CATEGQLYNEQFF	TGTGCCACCGAGGGACAGCTTTACAATGAGCAGTTCTTC
TRBD1	-	TRBV12-5	TRBJ1-2	CASGLPRTGGYGYTF	TGTGCTAGTGGTTTGCCCCGGACAGGAGGCTATGGCTACACCTTC
-	-	TRBV29-1	TRBJ2-7	CSAMDLRGQYF	TGCAGCGCTATGGACCTCCGTGGGCAGTACTTC
-	few	TRBV30	TRBJ1-5	CAWTRRGSYQPQHF	TGTGCCTGGACTAGACGGGGCAGCTATCAGCCCCAGCATTTT
-	-	TRBV13	TRBJ2-1	CASSPIPPPGGWGNEQFF	TGTGCCAGCAGCCCCATCCCCCCGCCTGGCGGTTGGGGCAATGAGCAGTTCTTC
TRBD2	-	TRBV5-6	TRBJ2-2	CASSVLASGGPLTGELFF	TGTGCCAGCAGCGTGCTGGCTAGCGGGGGGCCCCTCACCGGGGAGCTGTTTTTT
-	-	TRBV10-2	TRBJ1-6	CASSERGTQNSPLHF	TGCGCCAGCAGTGAGAGAGGGACACAAAATTCACCCCTCCACTTT
TRBD1	-	TRBV28	TRBJ1-2	CASSSGQINYGYTF	TGTGCCAGCAGTTCGGGACAGATTAACTATGGCTACACCTTC
-	-	TRBV2	TRBJ1-5	CASTQGSGNQPQHF	TGTGCCAGCACCCAGGGTTCGGGCAATCAGCCCCAGCATTTT
TRBD2	-	TRBV5-1	TRBJ2-5	CASSSRLGGGETQYF	TGCGCCAGCAGCTCCAGACTGGGGGGGGGAGAGACCCAGTACTTC
TRBD1	few	TRBV15	TRBJ1-2	CATSRGGTGGNYGYTF	TGTGCCACCAGCAGAGGTGGGACAGGGGGGAACTATGGCTACACCTTC
-	-	TRBV19	TRBJ2-7	CASSMDSSYEQYF	TGTGCCAGTAGTATGGACAGCTCCTACGAGCAGTACTTC
-	-	TRBV1	TRBJ1-6	CTSSQRQSYRGLRVNSPLHF	TGCACCAGCAGCCAACGACAAAGTTACAGGGGGCTTAGGGTAAATTCACCCCTCCACTTT
-	-	TRBV11-2	TRBJ1-2	CASSLQSNYGYTF	TGTGCCAGCAGCTTACAGAGTAACTATGGCTACACCTTC
TRBD1	-	TRBV19	TRBJ2-7	CASSRTGGSYEQYF	TGTGCCAGTAGTAGGACAGGGGGCTCCTACGAGCAGTACTTC
-	-	TRBV7-2	TRBJ1-1	CASSLAGSRGTEAFF	TGTGCCAGCAGCTTAGCGGGGTCCAGGGGCACTGAAGCTTTCTTT
TRBD1	-	TRBV19	TRBJ2-3	CASSADRGPTDTQYF	TGTGCCAGTAGTGCGGACAGGGGGCCGACAGATACGCAGTATTTT
-	-	TRBV19	TRBJ2-5	CASSIGTLGTQYF	TGTGCCAGTAGTATCGGGACACTCGGGACCCAGTACTTC
TRBD1	-	TRBV6-1	TRBJ1-2	CASRGQGALGYTF	TGTGCCAGCAGGGGACAGGGGGCGCTTGGCTACACCTTC
TRBD2	-	TRBV2	TRBJ2-1	CASSELAGGNNEQFF	TGTGCCAGCAGCGAACTAGCGGGGGGGAATAATGAGCAGTTCTTC
-	-	TRBV12-1	TRBJ2-7	CASSPGTGKYVQYF	TGTGCCAGCAGCCCCGGGACAGGAAAGTACGTGCAGTACTTC
-	-	TRBV19	TRBJ2-7	CASSPGNSYEQYF	TGTGCCAGTAGTCCAGGGAATTCCTACGAGCAGTACTTC
-	-	TRBV30	TRBJ1-1	CAWDRKMNTEAFF	TGTGCCTGGGACAGGAAAATGAACACTGAAGCTTTCTTT
-	-	TRBV30	TRBJ1-3	CAWSVGAAGFSGNTIYF	TGTGCCTGGAGTGTAGGGGCAGCTGGGTTCTCTGGAAACACCATATATTTT
-	-	TRBV19	TRBJ1-6	CASSTGRSSPLHF	TGTGCCAGTAGTACAGGACGGAGTTCACCCCTCCACTTT
TRBD1	-	TRBV6-1	TRBJ1-2	CASSDRGSGGYTF	TGTGCCAGCAGTGACAGGGGGTCCGGGGGCTACACCTTC
-	-	TRBV7-6	TRBJ1-1	CASRIMGVPEAFF	TGTGCCAGCAGGATAATGGGAGTTCCTGAAGCTTTCTTT
TRBD1	-	TRBV27	TRBJ2-7	CASRPGTGGENEQYF	TGTGCCAGCAGACCTGGGACAGGGGGAGAGAACGAGCAGTACTTC
-	-	TRBV19	TRBJ2-3	CASSIGPSLLSTDTQYF	TGTGCCAGTAGTATAGGGCCCTCTCTGCTGTCTACAGATACGCAGTATTTT
TRBD1	-	TRBV18	TRBJ2-5	CASSADRVVFGETQYF	TGTGCCAGCTCAGCGGACAGGGTAGTCTTTGGGGAGACCCAGTACTTC
-	-	TRBV15	TRBJ1-3	CATSRDLAGVSGNTIYF	TGTGCCACCAGCAGAGATTTGGCAGGTGTCTCTGGAAACACCATATATTTT
-	once	TRBV5-1	TRBJ2-5	CASSLEGYATQYF	TGCGCCAGCAGCTTGGAGGGATATGCGACCCAGTACTTC
-	-	TRBV7-2	TRBJ1-5	CASSRTSMGGGSNQPQHF	TGTGCCAGCAGCCGTACCAGCATGGGCGGGGGTAGCAATCAGCCCCAGCATTTT
TRBD1	-	TRBV10-3	TRBJ1-3	CAISESIRQGAGNTIYF	TGTGCCATCAGTGAGTCGATAAGACAGGGGGCTGGAAACACCATATATTTT
-	-	TRBV18	TRBJ2-5	CASSRHSLETQYF	TGTGCCAGCTCCAGACATTCCTTAGAGACCCAGTACTTC
TRBD1	-	TRBV5-6	TRBJ2-7	CASSSRDRVYEQYF	TGTGCCAGCAGCTCCCGGGACAGGGTCTACGAGCAGTACTTC
-	-	TRBV12-1	TRBJ1-5	CASSSGRNQPQHF	TGTGCCAGCAGCTCTGGGAGGAATCAGCCCCAGCATTTT
-	-	TRBV19	TRBJ1-4	CASSMLTTNEKLFF	TGTGCCAGTAGTATGCTTACAACTAATGAAAAACTGTTTTTT
-	-	TRBV10-3	TRBJ1-5	CAIKQDSNQPQHF	TGTGCCATCAAACAAGATAGCAATCAGCCCCAGCATTTT
-	-	TRBV5-1	TRBJ1-1	CASSSSSGAQAGTEAFF	TGCGCCAGCAGCTCCTCCTCAGGGGCCCAGGCTGGCACTGAAGCTTTCTTT
-	-	TRBV18	TRBJ1-3	CASSPPAVGNTIYF	TGTGCCAGCTCACCACCGGCGGTAGGAAACACCATATATTTT
TRBD2	-	TRBV7-2	TRBJ2-7	CASSLLAGFNYEQYF	TGTGCCAGCAGCCTTCTAGCGGGGTTCAACTACGAGCAGTACTTC
-	-	TRBV7-9	TRBJ1-1	CATKNRENTEAFF	TGTGCCACAAAGAACAGGGAGAACACTGAAGCTTTCTTT
-	-	TRBV5-1	TRBJ2-1	CASSLVQSNYNEQFF	TGCGCCAGCAGCTTGGTACAATCGAATTACAATGAGCAGTTCTTC
TRBD1	-	TRBV7-6	TRBJ2-1	CASSQGQGGTGEQFF	TGTGCCAGCAGCCAGGGACAGGGGGGGACGGGTGAGCAGTTCTTC
TRBD1	-	TRBV6-1	TRBJ2-7	CASKRTGGTYEQYF	TGTGCCAGCAAACGGACAGGTGGCACCTACGAGCAGTACTTC
-	-	TRBV19	TRBJ1-4	CASSITWGAEKLFF	TGTGCCAGTAGTATAACCTGGGGGGCTGAAAAACTGTTTTTT
-	-	TRBV5-1	TRBJ2-1	CASSLGSASPNEQFF	TGCGCCAGCAGCTTGGGGTCGGCCTCACCGAATGAGCAGTTCTTC
TRBD1	-	TRBV7-2	TRBJ1-1	CASSLMQGAYTEAFF	TGTGCCAGCAGCTTAATGCAGGGGGCGTACACTGAAGCTTTCTTT
-	-	TRBV6-1	TRBJ2-5	CASKPQGRETQYF	TGTGCCAGCAAACCCCAGGGGAGGGAGACCCAGTACTTC
TRBD2	-	TRBV11-2	TRBJ2-7	CASSLAGGREQYF	TGTGCCAGCAGCTTAGCGGGGGGGCGGGAGCAGTACTTC
TRBD1	-	TRBV6-1	TRBJ1-5	CASAGQSNQPQHF	TGTGCCAGCGCGGGACAGAGCAATCAGCCCCAGCATTTT
-	once	TRBV6-1	TRBJ1-5	CASSEERGRQPQHF	TGTGCCAGCAGTGAAGAGAGGGGTCGTCAGCCCCAGCATTTT